This T cell receptor beta chain derives from a study of T-cell reconstitution after alpha-beta-depleted transplantation in children. Regarding the study as a whole: Where alpha-beta T cells came from about two months after transplant was reportedly several hundred expanded graft clones.

Library preparation (for TCRbeta) was performed with unique molecular identifiers. TCRdb re-analysed the PCR reads in MiXCR, keeping a single row per CDR3 protein. The table records 780,000 or so distinct CDR3 sequences, about 16% of them present only once. Germline V CDR1 and CDR2: LGHDT, YNNKEL (reference sequence). This CDR3 is built from 15 residues. J gave up 4 bases and V 2 bases, and 4 bases lay outside the gene matches. This clonotype showed up just a few times. Its antigen is still unknown. Sequenced here: PBMCs, mostly from graft donor cells, sampled 360 days after TCRalphabeta/CD19-depleted stem cell transplant. The source of this sequence is a male patient aged 10 to 17 who had a stem cell transplant for acute lymphoblastic leukemia, so the T cells may come from the graft donor. V is TRBV3-1 and J is TRBJ2-1; 8 nucleotides match TRBD2. The CDR3 DNA follows: TGTGCCAGCAGCCAAAAGCGGGAGTGGTACAATGAGCAGTTCTTC. This gives the protein CASSQKREWYNEQFF.